The next 32 T cell receptor beta chains were all read from a single sample in a study of blood T cells in healthy people across ages. The use of a sample-barcoded 5' primer and a J-beta primer mix characterized a second PCR of roughly 7 to 11 cycles. Using its own MiXCR run on the 5' RACE reads, TCRdb lists one record per CDR3 protein. The sample carries more than 750,000 distinct CDR3 sequences, 25% to 35% recorded once. These data are also associated with another study on T cells of mothers and their children.

The sequenced sample was blood. Source of these receptors: a woman aged 40 to 49 in good health.

Concerning this clonotype: A much larger clone differs by one base, so this may be a read error. The genes are TRBV20-1 and TRBJ2-7; 7 bases fit TRBD2. V dropped 5 bases and J dropped 7; count of bases not matched to a gene: 11. Germline values: CDR1 DFQATT, CDR2 SNEGSKA (reference sequence). The CDR3 is made up of 13 amino acids. This CDR3 is CSAPGLSYNEQYF. The CDR3 nucleotides read TGCAGTGCTCCGGGACTATCTTACAATGAGCAGTACTTC.

The CDR3: CASSLEVAGELFF. DNA of the CDR3: TGTGCCAGCAGTTTAGAGGTCGCCGGGGAGCTGTTTTTT. The J gene is TRBJ2-2, the V gene TRBV27; no definite D call. V shed 2 bases and J shed 6 bases, with 7 bases lying between them. This CDR3 has 13 residues. Per the germline V gene, CDR1 is MNHEY and CDR2 is SMNVEV (reference sequence).

This clonotype was detected ten times or more. This chain uses TRBV6-5 with TRBJ2-5; possibly TRBD2 for D (6 bases). The ends were cut back, 5 bases at V and 7 bases at J, with 14 bases in the middle. CDR3 length: 13 residues. Germline-derived CDR1 and CDR2 are MNHEY and SVGAGI. CDR3 bases: TGTGCCAGCAGTCCTCCGACTAGACGGACCCAGTACTTC. It codes for CASSPPTRRTQYF.

On this clonotype itself: This may be a read error: a much more frequent sequence differs by one nucleotide. The V gene is TRBV28, the J gene TRBJ2-5; 9 positions match TRBD1. The J call may be incorrect, as the DNA end agrees better with TRBJ2-1. The CDR3 covers 15 residues. Germline V gene sequence: CDR1 MDHEN, CDR2 SYDVKM. The CDR3 loop reads CASSSGTGYQETQFF. Here the CDR3 DNA reads TGTGCCAGCAGTTCCGGGACAGGGTACCAAGAGACCCAGTTCTTC.

This clonotype was detected a few times. The chain combines TRBV20-1 with TRBJ1-2, with D hard to call. In germline, CDR1 is DFQATT, CDR2 SNEGSKA (reference sequence). The CDR3 is made up of 17 amino acids. V lost 0 bases and J 5 bases, leaving 22 bases between the germline ends. CDR3 residues: CSARDRRQPGDGYGYTF. The CDR3 bases are TGCAGTGCTAGAGATCGGCGGCAACCCGGGGATGGGTATGGCTACACCTTC.

There are a few counts of this clonotype. V is TRBV7-3 and J is TRBJ2-3; D unclear. Trimming took off 4 bases at V and 1 base at J, with 12 bases between the two ends. The CDR3 is made up of 15 amino acids. Germline-derived CDR1 and CDR2 are SGHTA and FQGTGA. The CDR3 DNA reads TGTGCCAGCAGCTCCTCACTGGGTGGCACAGATACGCAGTATTTT. It translates to CASSSSLGGTDTQYF.

The chain has TRBV6-1 and TRBJ2-2; TRBD2 matches at 8 bases. The CDR3 has 14 residues. With 7 bases clipped from V and 6 bases from J, the junction kept 7 bases outside the gene matches. Germline CDR1 MNHNS, CDR2 SASEGT. CDR3: CASKLRAGAGELFF. CDR3 nucleotide sequence: TGTGCCAGCAAGTTACGAGCGGGAGCCGGGGAGCTGTTTTTT.

In regard to this clonotype: A read error may produce the germline difference seen at one junction end. The chain joins TRBV5-5 to TRBJ1-1; D might be TRBD1 (6 bases). Germline V gene data show CDR1 as SGHKS and CDR2 as YYEKEE (reference sequence). The CDR3 contains 14 residues. CDR3 in amino acids: CTSNLRQENTEAFF. DNA of the CDR3: TGTACCAGCAACCTCCGACAGGAGAACACTGAAGCTTTCTTT.

The chain carries TRBV18 and TRBJ2-3; TRBD2 agrees at 12 bases. Germline-derived CDR1 and CDR2 are KGHSH and LQKENI. CDR3 size: 15 residues. V lost 8 bases to trimming and J lost 4 bases; unmatched junction nucleotides: 7. The CDR3: CASTSTSGGPDTQYF. CDR3 bases: TGTGCCAGCACCTCGACTAGCGGGGGACCAGATACGCAGTATTTT.

There are many counts of this clonotype. The V call is TRBV29-1, the J call TRBJ2-1, with a tentative D call TRBD2 (5 bases). The CDR3 is made up of 13 amino acids. Trimming removed 4 bases at V and 2 bases at J, with 9 bases between. CDR1 SQVTM and CDR2 ANQGSEA come from the germline V gene. The CDR3 nucleotides are TGCAGCGTTGCCAGCGGACCCTACAATGAGCAGTTCTTC. Translating gives CSVASGPYNEQFF.

This rearrangement joins TRBV3-1 to TRBJ1-6; the D is unclear. The CDR3 is 14 amino acids. In germline, CDR1 is LGHDT, CDR2 YNNKEL (reference sequence). The ends were cut back, 7 bases at V and 6 bases at J, with 13 bases in the middle. CDR3 DNA: TGTGCCAGCACTCCCCGCGGACGTAATTCACCCCTCCACTTT. Residues: CASTPRGRNSPLHF.

The chain employs TRBV5-6 and TRBJ2-3, with 8 positions matching TRBD1. Trimming at V came to 4 bases and at J to 2 bases, leaving 15 bases not matched to a gene. The CDR3 loop spans 18 amino acids. Per germline, CDR1 SGHDT and CDR2 YYEEEE. CDR3 amino acids: CASSPPIRQGMYTDTQYF. CDR3 nucleotides: TGTGCCAGCAGCCCACCCATTCGACAGGGGATGTACACAGATACGCAGTATTTT.

This clonotype was found many times. This rearrangement joins TRBV4-3 to TRBJ2-3, with 9 bases lining up with TRBD2. The CDR3 spans 17 residues. Germline V CDR1 and CDR2: LGHNA, YSLEER. V trimming: 0 bases; J trimming: 6 bases; junction bases outside the gene matches: 10. Written as DNA, the CDR3 is TGCGCCAGCAGCCAAGAAGCGGTGGGACTAGCCTCCGATACGCAGTATTTT. Amino acid sequence: CASSQEAVGLASDTQYF.

The DNA of the CDR3 is TGCGCCAGCAGCTATGGGGGCGAGGGGGAGCAGTTCTTC. The encoded protein is CASSYGGEGEQFF. The chain has TRBV5-1 and TRBJ2-1; TRBD1 might be the D (6 bases). The CDR3 spans 13 residues. V was clipped by 3 bases and J by 10 bases, with 14 bases between them. Looked up from germline, CDR1 is SGHRS and CDR2 is YFSETQ.

As for this clonotype: One end of the junction fails to match germline, which may point to a read error. This sequence joins TRBV7-9 and TRBJ2-6, with D perhaps matching TRBD1 (5 bases). Germline V gene sequence: CDR1 SEHNR, CDR2 FQNEAQ (reference sequence). This CDR3 has 16 residues. The CDR3 bases are TGTGCCAGCAGCTTATCGCAGGGTTCTGGGGCCAACGTCCGGACTTTC. Protein sequence: CASSLSQGSGANVRTF.

V and J are TRBV6-6 and TRBJ2-5, with TRBD2 as a possible D gene (5 bases). Germline V gene lookup returns CDR1 MNHNY and CDR2 SVGAGI (reference sequence). CDR3 length equals 14 residues. V lost 2 bases, J lost 5 bases, and 12 bases lay in between. The CDR3 DNA reads as TGTGCCAGCAGTTACGACTACCCCCGGGAGACCCAGTACTTC. Amino acids: CASSYDYPRETQYF.

This clonotype was seen a handful of times. The chain uses TRBV7-9 and TRBJ2-3; 13 nucleotides match TRBD2. Trimming cost V 0 bases and J 2 bases; bases outside gene matches: 5. The CDR3 runs 18 residues. Germline V gene data show CDR1 as SEHNR and CDR2 as FQNEAQ (reference sequence). CDR3 region: CASSLALAGGPDTDTQYF. In nucleotides, the CDR3 is TGTGCCAGCAGCTTAGCACTAGCGGGGGGGCCGGACACAGATACGCAGTATTTT.

To note about this clonotype: This may be a read error, as it is one base from a much larger clone. V usage is TRBV20-1 and J usage is TRBJ2-7; no clear D gene. The germline CDR1 and CDR2 sequences are DFQATT and SNEGSKA (reference sequence). V dropped 5 bases and J dropped 2 bases, with 16 bases sitting between them. The CDR3 has 14 residues. This CDR3 is CSAACTSGAYEQYF. The CDR3 DNA sequence: TGCAGTGCTGCCTGCACCAGTGGGGCCTACGAGCAGTACTTC.

The V gene is TRBV12-3 or TRBV12-4, the J gene TRBJ1-5; a weak D match, TRBD1 (5 bases). V was clipped by 5 bases and J by 15 bases, with 17 bases between them. The CDR3 covers 12 residues. Here the CDR3 DNA reads TGTGCCAGCAGTCTACGGGACGGCTACGGGCATTTT. This gives the protein CASSLRDGYGHF.

Of note for this clonotype: With a much larger clone just one base away, this may be a read error. This sequence joins TRBV7-2 and TRBJ2-5; 13 bases align to TRBD2. Trimming cost V 5 bases and J 11 bases; bases outside gene matches: 14. CDR3 length: 16 amino acids. Germline V lookup: CDR1 SGHTA, CDR2 FQGNSA. CDR3 residues: CASSDLTSGGAYEQYF. The CDR3 DNA sequence: TGTGCCAGCAGCGACCTTACTAGCGGGGGGGCCTATGAGCAGTACTTC.

As regards this clonotype: One end of the junction is discordant with germline, which a read error may explain. The V and J genes are TRBV29-1 and TRBJ2-2; perhaps D is TRBD1 or TRBD2 (6 bases each). This CDR3 region has 13 residues. Per germline, CDR1 SQVTM and CDR2 ANQGSEA. DNA for the CDR3: TGCAGCGTTGCAGGGGACAACACCGGGGGGCTGTTTTTT. This gives the protein CSVAGDNTGGLFF.

V gene TRBV7-3 combines with J gene TRBJ2-1; 12 positions agree with TRBD2. This CDR3 has 17 amino acids. The V segment lost 4 bases and the J segment 7 bases; nucleotides outside the gene matches: 11. Germline V CDR1 and CDR2: SGHTA, FQGTGA. Here the CDR3 reads CASSSSGGAGLGNEQFF. In nucleotides, the CDR3 is TGTGCCAGCAGCTCTAGCGGGGGGGCCGGTTTGGGGAATGAGCAGTTCTTC.

This chain links TRBV2 with TRBJ1-1, with a weak D call TRBD1 (5 bases). CDR1 and CDR2 (germline): SNHLY, FYNNEI. This CDR3 is 15 amino acids long. V was shortened by 3 bases and J by 5 bases, with 16 bases between the two germline ends. CDR3 amino acids: CASSDREVDGTEAFF. The CDR3 DNA reads TGTGCCAGCAGTGACAGGGAGGTCGACGGGACTGAAGCTTTCTTT. The full variable domain, rest sourced from reference TRBV2 and TRBJ1-1, is EPEVTQTPSHQVTQMGQEVILRCVPISNHLYFYWYRQILGQKVEFLVSFYNNEISEKSEIFDDQFSVERPDGSNFTLKIRSTKLEDSAMYFCASSDREVDGTEAFFGQGTRLTVV.

This clonotype was detected a few times. V usage is TRBV6-5 and J usage is TRBJ1-1; TRBD1 matches 7 bases. Germline V lookup: CDR1 MNHEY, CDR2 SVGAGI. CDR3 length: 19 amino acids. Germline trimming cut 2 bases from V and 0 bases from J; bases unmatched to any gene: 15. CDR3 sequence reads: CASSYVFGDRGPMNTEAFF. DNA for the CDR3: TGTGCCAGCAGTTACGTCTTCGGGGACAGAGGGCCGATGAACACTGAAGCTTTCTTT.

The chain is built from TRBV18 and TRBJ2-5; 7 bases fit TRBD1. CDR3 size: 14 residues. Germline lookup yields CDR1 KGHSH and CDR2 LQKENI. The ends lost 1 base at V and 5 bases at J; junction bases unmatched: 4. CDR3 sequence (DNA): TGTGCCAGCTCACCACAAGGACAGGTCGAGACCCAGTACTTC. Residues: CASSPQGQVETQYF.

The chain recombines TRBV3-1 with TRBJ1-4; no firm D call. CDR1 is LGHDT, CDR2 YNNKEL, per germline (reference sequence). CDR3 length equals 13 residues. V dropped 4 bases and J dropped 3 bases, with 6 bases sitting between them. DNA of the CDR3: TGTGCCAGCAGCCGGGCCCCTAATGAAAAACTGTTTTTT. Protein sequence: CASSRAPNEKLFF.

V and J are TRBV29-1 and TRBJ2-3; 10 bases line up with TRBD2. The CDR3 runs 14 residues. Germline loops: CDR1 SQVTM, CDR2 ANQGSEA. V was clipped by 6 bases and J by 6 bases; unmatched bases: 9. The CDR3 sequence: CSVFSGGPGDTQYF. The CDR3 region has the DNA TGCAGCGTGTTTAGCGGGGGGCCGGGGGATACGCAGTATTTT.

This sequence joins TRBV9 and TRBJ1-5; no firm D call. The CDR3 sequence is 13 residues long. Germline V gives CDR1 SGDLS, CDR2 YYNGEE. V lost 1 base and J lost 9, with 11 bases in between. As DNA, the CDR3 is TGTGCCAGCAGCGTAAGTGAAGCGGGGCCCCAGCATTTT. It is translated as CASSVSEAGPQHF.

This clonotype was picked up many times. The V call is TRBV6-2 or TRBV6-3, the J call TRBJ2-1, with a possible D match to TRBD2 (6 bases). V was trimmed by 5 bases and J by 6 bases, leaving 26 bases between them. Germline V gives CDR1 MNHEY, CDR2 SVGEGT. The CDR3 loop spans 18 amino acids. The CDR3 loop reads CASSTGPGQGGVGNEQFF. The CDR3 DNA follows: TGTGCCAGCAGTACCGGACCGGGCCAAGGAGGGGTGGGCAATGAGCAGTTCTTC.

This clonotype was recorded a few times. The chain uses TRBV27 and TRBJ1-2; D remains unclear. Trimming removed 3 bases at V and 2 bases at J, with 10 bases between. Germline lookup yields CDR1 MNHEY and CDR2 SMNVEV (reference sequence). CDR3 length: 14 residues. The CDR3 DNA sequence: TGTGCCAGCAGTTTGAAGGGAGGAAACTATGGCTACACCTTC. Translation: CASSLKGGNYGYTF.

Only a few counts were recorded for this clonotype. The chain carries TRBV28 and TRBJ1-2, with D perhaps TRBD1 (5 bases). Germline V gene lookup returns CDR1 MDHEN and CDR2 SYDVKM. The V end was cut by 2 bases, the J end by 4 bases, with 14 bases between. CDR3 length: 15 residues. As DNA, the CDR3 is TGTGCCAGCAGTTTAACCCCAGGGTTTGTCTATGGCTACACCTTC. This translates into CASSLTPGFVYGYTF.

The gene calls are TRBV7-2 and TRBJ2-3; TRBD2 matches at 7 bases. The length of the CDR3 is 13 residues. The germline CDR1 and CDR2 sequences are SGHTA and FQGNSA. Trimming took 11 bases from V and 5 from J; bases not matched to a gene: 10. Written as DNA, the CDR3 is TGTGCCGGACGTCGGGGGGTGGAAGATACGCAGTATTTT. It translates to CAGRRGVEDTQYF.